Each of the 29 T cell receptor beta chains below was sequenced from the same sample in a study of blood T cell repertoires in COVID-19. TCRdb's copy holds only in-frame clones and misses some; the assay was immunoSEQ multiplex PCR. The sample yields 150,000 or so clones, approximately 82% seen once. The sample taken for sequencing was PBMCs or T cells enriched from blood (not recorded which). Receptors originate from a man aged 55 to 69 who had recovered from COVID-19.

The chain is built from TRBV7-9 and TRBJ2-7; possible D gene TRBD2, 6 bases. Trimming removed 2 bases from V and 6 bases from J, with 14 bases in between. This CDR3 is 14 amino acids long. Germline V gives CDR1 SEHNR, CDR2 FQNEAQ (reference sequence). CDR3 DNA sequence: TGTGCCAGCAGCTTATCCCTGGGGAGGACCGAGCAGTACTTC. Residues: CASSLSLGRTEQYF.

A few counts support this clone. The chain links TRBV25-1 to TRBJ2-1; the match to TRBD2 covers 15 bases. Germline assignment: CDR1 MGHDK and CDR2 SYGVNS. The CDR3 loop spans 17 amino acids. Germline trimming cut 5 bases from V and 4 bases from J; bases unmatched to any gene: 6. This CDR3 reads CASSPRGLAGGYNEQFF. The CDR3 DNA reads TGTGCCAGCAGTCCCCGGGGACTAGCGGGGGGATACAATGAGCAGTTCTTC.

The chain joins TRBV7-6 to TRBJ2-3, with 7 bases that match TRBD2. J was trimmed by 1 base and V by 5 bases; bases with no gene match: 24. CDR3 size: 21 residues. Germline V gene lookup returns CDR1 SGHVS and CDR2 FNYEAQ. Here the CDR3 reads CASSPYGGDRGGRGGTDTQYF. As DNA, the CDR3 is TGTGCCAGCAGCCCTTATGGGGGGGATCGAGGCGGGAGAGGTGGCACAGATACGCAGTATTTT.

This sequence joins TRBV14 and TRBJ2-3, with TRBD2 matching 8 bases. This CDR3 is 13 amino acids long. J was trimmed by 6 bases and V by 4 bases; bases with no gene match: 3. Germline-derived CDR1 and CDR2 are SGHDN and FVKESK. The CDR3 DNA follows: TGTGCCAGCAGCCTGAGCGGGGGCGATACGCAGTATTTT. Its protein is CASSLSGGDTQYF.

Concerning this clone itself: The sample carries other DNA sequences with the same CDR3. Here the CDR3 reads CASRRTGTTGELFF. CDR3 nucleotides: TGTGCCAGCCGGAGGACAGGAACCACCGGGGAGCTGTTTTTT. The rearrangement links TRBV6-5 to TRBJ2-2, with 7 bases matching TRBD1. Trimming cost V 8 bases and J 4 bases; bases outside gene matches: 7. The CDR3 extends over 14 amino acids. Per the germline V gene, CDR1 is MNHEY and CDR2 is SVGAGI.

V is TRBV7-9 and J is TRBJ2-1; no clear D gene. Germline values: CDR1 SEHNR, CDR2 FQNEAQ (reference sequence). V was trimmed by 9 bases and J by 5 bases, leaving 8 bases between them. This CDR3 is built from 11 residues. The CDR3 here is CASGQNNEQFF. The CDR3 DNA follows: TGTGCCAGTGGGCAGAACAATGAGCAGTTCTTC.

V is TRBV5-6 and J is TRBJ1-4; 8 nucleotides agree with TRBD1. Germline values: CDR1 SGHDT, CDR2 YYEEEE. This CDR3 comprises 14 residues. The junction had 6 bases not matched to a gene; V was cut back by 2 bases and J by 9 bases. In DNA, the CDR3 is TGTGCCAGCAGCTTCGGTTCAGGGGGCAAAAAACTGTTTTTT. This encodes CASSFGSGGKKLFF.

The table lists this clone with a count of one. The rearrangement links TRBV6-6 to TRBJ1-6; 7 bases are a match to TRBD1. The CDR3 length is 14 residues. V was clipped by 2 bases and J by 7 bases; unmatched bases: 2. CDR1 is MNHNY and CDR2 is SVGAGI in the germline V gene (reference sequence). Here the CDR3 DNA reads TGTGCCAGCAGTTACAGGGGGCGGAATTCACCCCTCCACTTT. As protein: CASSYRGRNSPLHF.

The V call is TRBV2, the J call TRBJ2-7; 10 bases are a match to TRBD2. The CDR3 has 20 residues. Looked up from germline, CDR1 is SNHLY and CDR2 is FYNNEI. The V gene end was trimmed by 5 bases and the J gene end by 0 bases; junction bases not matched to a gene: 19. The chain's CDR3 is CASSSTVGTSVYWASYEQYF. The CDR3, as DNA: TGTGCCAGCAGTTCCACCGTTGGGACTAGCGTCTATTGGGCCTCCTACGAGCAGTACTTC.

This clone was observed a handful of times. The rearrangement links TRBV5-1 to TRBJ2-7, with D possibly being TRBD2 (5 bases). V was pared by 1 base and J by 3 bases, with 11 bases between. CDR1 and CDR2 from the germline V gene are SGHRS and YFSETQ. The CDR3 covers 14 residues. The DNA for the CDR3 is TGCGCCAGCAGCTTGAATGCGGGTGACTACGAGCAGTACTTC. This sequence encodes CASSLNAGDYEQYF.

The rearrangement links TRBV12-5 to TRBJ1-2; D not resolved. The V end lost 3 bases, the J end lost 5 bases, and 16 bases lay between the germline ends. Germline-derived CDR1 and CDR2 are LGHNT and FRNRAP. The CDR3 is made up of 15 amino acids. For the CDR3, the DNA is TGTGCTAGTGGTTTTGGCTCCGCCGGGGTATATGGCTACACCTTC. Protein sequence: CASGFGSAGVYGYTF.

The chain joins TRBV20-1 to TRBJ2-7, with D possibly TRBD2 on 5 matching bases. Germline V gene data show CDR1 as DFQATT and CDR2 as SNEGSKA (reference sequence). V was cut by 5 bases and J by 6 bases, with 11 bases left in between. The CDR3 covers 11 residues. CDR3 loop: CSAPYRGEQYF. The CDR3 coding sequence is TGCAGTGCTCCCTACCGGGGCGAGCAGTACTTC.

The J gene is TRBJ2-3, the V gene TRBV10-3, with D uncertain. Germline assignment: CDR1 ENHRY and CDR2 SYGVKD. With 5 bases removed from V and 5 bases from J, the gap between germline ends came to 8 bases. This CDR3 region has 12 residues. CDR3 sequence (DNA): TGTGCCATCAGTAACAGATTAGATACGCAGTATTTT. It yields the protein CAISNRLDTQYF.

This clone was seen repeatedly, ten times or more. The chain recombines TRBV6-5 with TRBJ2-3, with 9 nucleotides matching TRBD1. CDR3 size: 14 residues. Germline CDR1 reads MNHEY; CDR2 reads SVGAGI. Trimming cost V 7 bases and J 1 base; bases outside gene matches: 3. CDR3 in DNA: TGTGCCAGCATATGGGACAGGGGCACAGATACGCAGTATTTT. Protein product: CASIWDRGTDTQYF.

CDR3 in amino acids: CASSIKGDTQYF. The CDR3 DNA follows: TGTGCCAGTAGTATAAAGGGGGATACGCAGTATTTT. The chain has TRBV19 and TRBJ2-3, with a possible D match to TRBD1 (5 bases). This CDR3 comprises 12 residues. Trimming took off 2 bases at V and 6 bases at J, with 6 bases between the two ends. The V gene's germline CDR1 is LNHDA and CDR2 SQIVND (reference sequence).

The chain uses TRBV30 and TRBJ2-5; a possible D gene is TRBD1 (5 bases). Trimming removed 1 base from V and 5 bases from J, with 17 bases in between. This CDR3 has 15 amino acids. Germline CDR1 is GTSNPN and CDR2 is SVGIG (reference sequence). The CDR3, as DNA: TGTGCCTGGAGTGGAAGAGGCAGGGTCGTTGAGACCCAGTACTTC. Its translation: CAWSGRGRVVETQYF.

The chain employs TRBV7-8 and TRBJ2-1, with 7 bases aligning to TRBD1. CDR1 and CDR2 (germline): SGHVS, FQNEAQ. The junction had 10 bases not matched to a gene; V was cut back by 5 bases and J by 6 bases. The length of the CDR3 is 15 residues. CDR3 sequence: CASSPAQGTSNEQFF. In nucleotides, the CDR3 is TGTGCCAGCAGCCCGGCACAGGGGACCTCCAATGAGCAGTTCTTC.

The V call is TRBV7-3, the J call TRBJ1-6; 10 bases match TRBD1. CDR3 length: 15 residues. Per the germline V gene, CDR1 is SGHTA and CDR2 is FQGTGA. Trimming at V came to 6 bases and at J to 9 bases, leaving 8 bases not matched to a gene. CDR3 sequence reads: CASRSGTGEVSPLHF. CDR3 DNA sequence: TGTGCCAGCAGATCCGGGACAGGGGAGGTTTCACCCCTCCACTTT.

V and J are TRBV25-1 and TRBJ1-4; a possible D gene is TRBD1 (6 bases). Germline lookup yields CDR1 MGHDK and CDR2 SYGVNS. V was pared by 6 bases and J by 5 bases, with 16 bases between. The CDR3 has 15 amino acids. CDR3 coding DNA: TGTGCCAGCAGCAGTGGGGGAGGGGGGAATGAAAAACTGTTTTTT. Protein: CASSSGGGGNEKLFF.

CDR3 in DNA: TGTGCCAGCAGTCCCGGGGTCTCCTACGAGCAGTACTTC. It yields the protein CASSPGVSYEQYF. This chain uses TRBV12-3 or TRBV12-4 with TRBJ2-7, with D possibly being TRBD2 (5 bases). This CDR3 has 13 amino acids. The V gene lost 5 bases and the J gene lost 0 bases, with 8 bases spanning the gap.

The CDR3 sequence: CASSLRGTGWETQYF. CDR3 nucleotide sequence: TGTGCCAGCAGCTTGAGGGGGACGGGGTGGGAGACCCAGTACTTC. The rearrangement joins TRBV7-3 to TRBJ2-5; a weak D match, TRBD1 (6 bases). The ends were cut back, 3 bases at V and 5 bases at J, with 16 bases in the middle. The CDR3 is made up of 15 amino acids. Germline V gene lookup returns CDR1 SGHTA and CDR2 FQGTGA.

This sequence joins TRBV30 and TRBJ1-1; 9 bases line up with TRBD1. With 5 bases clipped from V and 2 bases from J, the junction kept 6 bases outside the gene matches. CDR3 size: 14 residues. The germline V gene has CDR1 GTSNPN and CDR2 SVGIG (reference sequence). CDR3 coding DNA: TGTGCCTGGGGGACGGGACAGGGAAACACTGAAGCTTTCTTT. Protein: CAWGTGQGNTEAFF. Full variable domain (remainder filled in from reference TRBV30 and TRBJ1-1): SQTIHQWPATLVQPVGSPLSLECTVEGTSNPNLYWYRQAAGRGLQLLFYSVGIGQISSEVPQNLSASRPQDRQFILSSKKLLLSDSGFYLCAWGTGQGNTEAFFGQGTRLTVV.

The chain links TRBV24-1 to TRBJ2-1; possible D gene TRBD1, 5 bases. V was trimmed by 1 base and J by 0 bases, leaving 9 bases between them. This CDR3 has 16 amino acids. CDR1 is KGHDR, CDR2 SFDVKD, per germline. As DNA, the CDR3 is TGTGCCACCAGTGATTTAGGGGCGAGCTCCTACAATGAGCAGTTCTTC. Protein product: CATSDLGASSYNEQFF.

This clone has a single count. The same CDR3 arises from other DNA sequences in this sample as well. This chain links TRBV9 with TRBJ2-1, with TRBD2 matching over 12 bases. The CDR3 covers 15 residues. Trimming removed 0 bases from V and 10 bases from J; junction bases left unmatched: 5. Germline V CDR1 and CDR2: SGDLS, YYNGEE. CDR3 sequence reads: CASSVASGGAGEQFF. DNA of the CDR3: TGTGCCAGCAGCGTAGCTAGCGGGGGGGCCGGGGAGCAGTTCTTC.

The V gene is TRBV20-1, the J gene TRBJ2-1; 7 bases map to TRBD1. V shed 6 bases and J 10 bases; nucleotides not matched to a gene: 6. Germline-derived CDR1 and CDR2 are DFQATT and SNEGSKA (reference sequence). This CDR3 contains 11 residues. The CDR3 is CSASGGWEQFF. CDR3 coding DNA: TGCAGTGCCTCAGGGGGTTGGGAGCAGTTCTTC.

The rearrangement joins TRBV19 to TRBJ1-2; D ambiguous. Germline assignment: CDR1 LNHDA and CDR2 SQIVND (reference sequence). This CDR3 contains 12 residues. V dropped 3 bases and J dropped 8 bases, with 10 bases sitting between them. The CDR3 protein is CASSMRPGGYTF. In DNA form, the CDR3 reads TGTGCCAGTAGTATGCGGCCCGGGGGCTACACCTTC.

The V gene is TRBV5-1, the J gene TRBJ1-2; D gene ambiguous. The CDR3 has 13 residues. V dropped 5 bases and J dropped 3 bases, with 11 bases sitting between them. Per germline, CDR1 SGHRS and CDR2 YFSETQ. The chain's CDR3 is CASSRSNDYGYTF. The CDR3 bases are TGCGCCAGCAGTCGGTCGAACGACTATGGCTACACCTTC. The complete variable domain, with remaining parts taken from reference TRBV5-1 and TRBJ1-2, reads KAGVTQTPRYLIKTRGQQVTLSCSPISGHRSVSWYQQTPGQGLQFLFEYFSETQRNKGNFPGRFSGRQFSNSRSEMNVSTLELGDSALYLCASSRSNDYGYTFGSGTRLTVV.

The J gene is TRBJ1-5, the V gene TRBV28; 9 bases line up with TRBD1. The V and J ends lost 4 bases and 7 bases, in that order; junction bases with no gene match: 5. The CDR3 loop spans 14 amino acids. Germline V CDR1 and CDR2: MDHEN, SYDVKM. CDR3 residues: CASSSGTGRQPQHF. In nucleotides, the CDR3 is TGTGCCAGCAGTTCGGGGACAGGGCGGCAGCCCCAGCATTTT.

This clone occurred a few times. This CDR3 is CASSSLTGGVDTEAFF. CDR3 coding DNA: TGTGCCAGCAGTTCCCTGACAGGGGGCGTCGACACTGAAGCTTTCTTT. The chain joins TRBV6-5 to TRBJ1-1; TRBD1 agrees at 10 bases. The junction had 8 bases not matched to a gene; V was cut back by 4 bases and J by 3 bases. This CDR3 has 16 amino acids. Germline V gene lookup returns CDR1 MNHEY and CDR2 SVGAGI.